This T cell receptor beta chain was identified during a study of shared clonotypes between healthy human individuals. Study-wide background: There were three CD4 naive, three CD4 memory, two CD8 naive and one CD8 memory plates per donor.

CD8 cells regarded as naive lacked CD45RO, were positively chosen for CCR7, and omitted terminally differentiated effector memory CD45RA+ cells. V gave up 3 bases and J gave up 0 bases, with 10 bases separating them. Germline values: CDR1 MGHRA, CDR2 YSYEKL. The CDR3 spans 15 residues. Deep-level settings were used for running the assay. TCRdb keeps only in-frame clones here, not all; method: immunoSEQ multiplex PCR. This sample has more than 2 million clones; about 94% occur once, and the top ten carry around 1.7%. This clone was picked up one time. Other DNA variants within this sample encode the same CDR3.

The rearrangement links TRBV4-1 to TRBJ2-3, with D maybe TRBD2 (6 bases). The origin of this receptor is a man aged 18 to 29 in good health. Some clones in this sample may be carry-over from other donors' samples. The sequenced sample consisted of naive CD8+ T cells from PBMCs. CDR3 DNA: TGCGCCAGCAGCCAGGGAGGACGGAGCACAGATACGCAGTATTTT. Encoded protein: CASSQGGRSTDTQYF.